Listed below are T cell receptor beta chains from one sample, sequenced in a study of Graves' ophthalmopathy and Graves' hyperthyroidism. TCRdb fed the multiplex PCR reads into MiXCR, producing one record per CDR3 protein. The table has 350,000 to 450,000 distinct CDR3 sequences, roughly 18% seen once. Sequencing used peripheral blood. The receptors come from a woman between 18 and 30 years old with Graves' ophthalmopathy. The CDR3 runs from the conserved cysteine through the conserved F or W. A D gene is named only where the DNA matches it firmly. Rows may omit the clone size; those that give it use once, few, many or a size class.

d_call	clone_size	v_call	j_call	cdr3_nt	cdr3_aa
TRBD1	many	TRBV6-2/TRBV6-3	TRBJ1-1	TGTGCCAGCAGTTACTCGACAGGGCTATACACTGAAGCTTTCTTT	CASSYSTGLYTEAFF
-	many	TRBV10-3	TRBJ1-3	TGTGCCATCAGGGTAGACAGGTCCGGAAACACCATATATTTT	CAIRVDRSGNTIYF
-	many	TRBV6-1	TRBJ1-6	TGTGCCAGCAGTGAAGGGGGTGGTAATTCACCCCTCCACTTT	CASSEGGGNSPLHF
-	-	TRBV12-3/TRBV12-4	TRBJ2-5	TGTGCCAGCAGTTTTAAGTGGGACTCGGAGACCCAGTACTTC	CASSFKWDSETQYF
TRBD1	-	TRBV10-3	TRBJ1-1	TGTGCCATCATCCGACAGGGAAAAGCTTTCTTT	CAIIRQGKAFF
TRBD1	many	TRBV4-2	TRBJ2-5	TGTGCCAGCAGCCTAAGTGATAAAGGGGGCGAAGAGACCCAGTACTTC	CASSLSDKGGEETQYF
TRBD1	many	TRBV30	TRBJ2-7	TGTGCCTCACGGACAGGGGGTTGGTCCTACGAGCAGTACTTC	CASRTGGWSYEQYF
-	many	TRBV6-2/TRBV6-3	TRBJ1-1	TGTGCCAGCAGCCGGGACCGTGAAGAACTGGAAGCTTTCTTT	CASSRDREELEAFF
-	many	TRBV6-2/TRBV6-3	TRBJ2-7	TGTGCCAGCAGTTACTCGAGAAGACTAATAGAGGAGCAGTACTTC	CASSYSRRLIEEQYF
-	many	TRBV5-6	TRBJ1-2	TGTGCCAGCAGCTTGCAGGGGATAGGTGGCTACACCTTC	CASSLQGIGGYTF
-	many	TRBV2	TRBJ2-5	TGTGCCAGCAGTGAAGCCCAGGGGGGGACCCAGTACTTC	CASSEAQGGTQYF
-	-	TRBV12-3/TRBV12-4	TRBJ2-5	TGTGCCAGCGGCCTACGGAGGCGCCAAGAGACCCAGTACTTC	CASGLRRRQETQYF
-	many	TRBV7-6	TRBJ2-5	TGTGCCAGCAGCTCCCAAGGACCCCAGTACTTC	CASSSQGPQYF
-	many	TRBV6-5	TRBJ1-1	TGTGCCAGCAGTTCTTCAGGGTCAAGCACTGAAGCTTTCTTT	CASSSSGSSTEAFF
-	many	TRBV28	TRBJ2-7	TGTGCCAGCAGTTCGGCTCGGCTTCGCGAGCAGTACTTC	CASSSARLREQYF
-	many	TRBV9	TRBJ2-2	TGTGCCAGCAGCGACCCTCCCGCCCGAGCGAACACCGGGGAGCTGTTTTTT	CASSDPPARANTGELFF
-	many	TRBV7-2	TRBJ2-7	TGTGCCAGCAGCACCAGGGCCCAAGGGGGGGGCTACGGGCAGTACTTC	CASSTRAQGGGYGQYF
-	many	TRBV5-1	TRBJ1-5	TGCGCCAGCAGCCCCGGGAGGTATCAGCCCCAGCATTTT	CASSPGRYQPQHF
-	many	TRBV19	TRBJ1-2	TGTGCCAGTAGTAAACCGGGCACAACTAACTATGGCTACACCTTC	CASSKPGTTNYGYTF
-	-	TRBV28	TRBJ2-5	TGTGCCAGCAGAGACGACAAGAGTGGGACCCAGTACTTC	CASRDDKSGTQYF
-	many	TRBV6-5	TRBJ1-5	TGTGCCAGCAGCTACCTCAGGGAGAACAATCAGCCCCAGCATTTT	CASSYLRENNQPQHF
-	many	TRBV6-2/TRBV6-3	TRBJ2-2	TGTGCCAGCGACAGAAACACCGGGGAGCTGTTTTTT	CASDRNTGELFF
-	many	TRBV7-2	TRBJ1-6	TGTGCCAGCAGCTTAGCGTGGGATAATTCACCCCTCCACTTT	CASSLAWDNSPLHF
-	many	TRBV20-1	TRBJ2-7	TGCAGTGCTAGAGTAATCACAACAACTACCTACGAGCAGTACTTC	CSARVITTTTYEQYF
-	many	TRBV6-1	TRBJ2-7	TGTGCCAGCAGGACCGTGTACGAGCAGTACTTC	CASRTVYEQYF
TRBD1	many	TRBV28	TRBJ1-2	TGTGCCAGCGGGGGTATCGGGACAGGGATCCCCTTAGGCTATGGCTACACCTTC	CASGGIGTGIPLGYGYTF
-	many	TRBV2	TRBJ2-6	TGTGCCAGGGGGGCCGGGGACTCTGGGGCCAACGTCCTGACTTTC	CARGAGDSGANVLTF
-	many	TRBV12-3/TRBV12-4	TRBJ1-5	TGTGCCAGCAGTTTACAGAGGGACAATCAGCCCCAGCATTTT	CASSLQRDNQPQHF
TRBD1	many	TRBV4-1	TRBJ2-1	TGCGCCAGCAGCCCTCGACAGGGGATCGACAATGAGCAGTTCTTC	CASSPRQGIDNEQFF
-	many	TRBV19	TRBJ1-5	TGTGCCAGTAGTATACGTGGCAGGGGATTTGGTCAGCCCCAGCATTTT	CASSIRGRGFGQPQHF
TRBD1	many	TRBV6-1	TRBJ1-1	TGTGCCAGCAGGAACCCGACAGGGGGAGTAAGGGTCACTGAAGCTTTCTTT	CASRNPTGGVRVTEAFF
-	many	TRBV2	TRBJ1-5	TGTGCCAGCAGTGAATGGGGGAGGGGTACCCAGCCCCAGCATTTT	CASSEWGRGTQPQHF
-	many	TRBV14	TRBJ1-6	TGTGCCAGCAGCCAAGACCTCGGAGGACTTAATTCACCCCTCCACTTT	CASSQDLGGLNSPLHF
TRBD1	many	TRBV6-5	TRBJ2-7	TGTGCCAGCAGGGGACAGGGAATCTCTCACGAGCAGTACTTC	CASRGQGISHEQYF
TRBD1	many	TRBV6-1	TRBJ1-5	TGTGCCAGCAGTGTGGGGGGACAGGCACGCAATCAGCCCCAGCATTTT	CASSVGGQARNQPQHF
-	many	TRBV7-2	TRBJ2-5	TGTGCCAGCAGCTTAGAAGGGGCCAGGGAAGAGACCCAGTACTTC	CASSLEGAREETQYF
-	many	TRBV20-1	TRBJ2-5	TGCAGTGCTCCCTGGGGTGGGGGAGGTGAGACCCAGTACTTC	CSAPWGGGGETQYF
-	-	TRBV20-1	TRBJ2-7	TGCAGTGCTAGAGTAGCGGCCACCTTTGGGGAGCAGTACTTC	CSARVAATFGEQYF
TRBD1	many	TRBV27	TRBJ2-7	TGTGCCAGCAGTCCCGTTTCGGGGACAGGGGTATCGGGGCAGTACTTC	CASSPVSGTGVSGQYF
TRBD1	once	TRBV20-1	TRBJ1-1	TGCAGTGCCCGGGCCACAGGGGGCATGGCTGAAGCTTTCTTT	CSARATGGMAEAFF
-	many	TRBV11-2	TRBJ1-3	TGTGCCAGCTGCCACTTGGGGGGGTTCTCTGGAAACACCATATATTTT	CASCHLGGFSGNTIYF
TRBD2	many	TRBV7-2	TRBJ2-7	TGTGCCAGCAGCATACGGCCTCGGGGGGGCGAGCAGTACTTC	CASSIRPRGGEQYF
-	many	TRBV15	TRBJ1-6	TGTGCCACCAGCAGAGATGGGGGGTTTCGTTCACCCCTCCACTTT	CATSRDGGFRSPLHF